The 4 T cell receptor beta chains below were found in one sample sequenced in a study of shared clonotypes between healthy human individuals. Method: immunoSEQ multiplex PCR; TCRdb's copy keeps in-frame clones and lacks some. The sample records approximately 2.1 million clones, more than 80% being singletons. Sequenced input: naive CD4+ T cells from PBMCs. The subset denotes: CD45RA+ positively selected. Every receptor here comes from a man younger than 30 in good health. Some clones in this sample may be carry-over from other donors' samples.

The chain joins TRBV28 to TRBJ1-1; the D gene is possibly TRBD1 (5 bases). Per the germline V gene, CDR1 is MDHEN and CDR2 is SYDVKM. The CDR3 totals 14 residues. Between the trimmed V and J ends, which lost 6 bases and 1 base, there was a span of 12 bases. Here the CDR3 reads CASRRIQGNTEAFF. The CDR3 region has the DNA TGTGCCAGCAGGAGAATCCAGGGGAACACTGAAGCTTTCTTT.

CDR3 nucleotide sequence: TGCGCCAGCAGCTTGCGCCTAGCGGGAGAGAGCTCCTACGAGCAGTACTTC. Residues: CASSLRLAGESSYEQYF. This chain connects TRBV5-1 to TRBJ2-7; 10 bases fit TRBD2. Per the germline V gene, CDR1 is SGHRS and CDR2 is YFSETQ. V was pared by 1 base and J by 0 bases, with 7 bases of the junction left unmatched. The CDR3 runs 17 residues.

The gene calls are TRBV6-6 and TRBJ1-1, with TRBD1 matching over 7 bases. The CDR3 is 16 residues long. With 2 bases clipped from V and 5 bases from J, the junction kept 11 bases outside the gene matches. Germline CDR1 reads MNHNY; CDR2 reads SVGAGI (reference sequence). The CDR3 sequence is CASSYPRQGPWTEAFF. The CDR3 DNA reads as TGTGCCAGCAGTTACCCCCGACAGGGACCGTGGACTGAAGCTTTCTTT.

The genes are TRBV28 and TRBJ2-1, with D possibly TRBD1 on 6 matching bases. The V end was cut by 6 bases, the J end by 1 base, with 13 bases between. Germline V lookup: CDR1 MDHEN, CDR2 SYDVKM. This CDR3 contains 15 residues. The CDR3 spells CASSLGDRSYNEQFF. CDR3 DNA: TGTGCCAGCAGCCTTGGTGACAGGTCCTACAATGAGCAGTTCTTC.